This T cell receptor beta chain is drawn from a study of blood T cell repertoires in COVID-19. As for the study in general: COVID-19 samples, acute and convalescent, were from the United States, Italy and Spain. From T cells, B-cell-depleted T cells, or PBMCs came the material, which was cDNA or gDNA.

Germline V gene data show CDR1 as SQVTM and CDR2 as ANQGSEA. The CDR3 is 12 amino acids. Authors' data handling: From reference gene primer amplification, estimates of nucleated cell counts were derived. The table came from immunoSEQ multiplex PCR; TCRdb's copy has only in-frame clones and leaves some out. D and trimming come from the DNA, and the V and J calls and clone size come from that table. Among some 260,000 clones, around nine tenths were seen once, and the ten largest hold around 0.91%. As concerns this clone: One end of the junction varies from germline; a read error may be responsible.

The TCR comes from a woman between 35 and 50 years old who had recovered from COVID-19. Sequencing was done on a sample of peripheral blood. The rearrangement uses TRBV29-1 and TRBJ1-2, with D unresolved. CDR3 amino acids: CSVEGNSYGYTF. The CDR3 nucleotides are TGCAGCGTCGAAGGGAACAGCTATGGCTACACCTTC.